The rows below give T cell receptor beta chains drawn from one sample of a study of blood T cell repertoires in COVID-19. Using immunoSEQ multiplex PCR, the repertoire was profiled, and TCRdb retains in-frame clones only, with some absent. The sample lists over 200,000 clones, around 87% occurring once. Sequencing was carried out using PBMCs or T cells enriched from blood (not recorded which). These receptor sequences come from a man under 40 who had been exposed to COVID-19. The CDR3 runs from the conserved cysteine through the conserved F or W. The D gene is left open where the match is weak. Clone size is stated in some rows and not others, as once, few, many or a class when expanded.

j_gene,d_gene,v_gene,abundance,CDR3nt,CDR3aa
TRBJ2-7,.,TRBV5-5,.,TGTGCCAGCAGCTCCCGGCCACCGGATCCTAGCCGGTCCTACGAGCAGTACTTC,CASSSRPPDPSRSYEQYF
TRBJ2-1,TRBD1,TRBV5-5,.,TGTGCCAGCAGCGCCGGGACAGGAATACAGCGGGAGTTCTTC,CASSAGTGIQREFF
TRBJ1-2,TRBD1,TRBV9,.,TGTGCCAGCAGCCCTGGGGACAGGGGGCGCCCACCTGGGGGCTACACCTTC,CASSPGDRGRPPGGYTF
TRBJ1-2,.,TRBV5-4,.,TGTGCCAGCAGCCCTTCTCGGGGTATTCTTATTTTTGGCTACACCTTC,CASSPSRGILIFGYTF
TRBJ1-1,.,TRBV19,.,TGTGCCAGTCCTATGCGCCCTGAAGCTTTCTTT,CASPMRPEAFF
TRBJ2-5,TRBD2,TRBV6-2/TRBV6-3,.,TGTGCCAGCAGTCTAGCGGGGGGGTCGAAGACTACGGAGACCCAGTACTTC,CASSLAGGSKTTETQYF
TRBJ1-1,.,TRBV5-6,.,TGTGCCAGCAGCTTAGCCGGGACTGTGAACACTGAAGCTTTCTTT,CASSLAGTVNTEAFF
TRBJ1-4,TRBD1,TRBV14,.,TGTGCCAGCAGCCAAGGCGGGCAGGGGGCTGAAAAACTGTTTTTT,CASSQGGQGAEKLFF
TRBJ2-5,TRBD2,TRBV5-1,.,TGCGCCAGCAGACTAGCGGGCGAGGAGACCCAGTACTTC,CASRLAGEETQYF
TRBJ1-2,.,TRBV9,.,TGTGCCAGCAGCGTAGGCTACAGTTCCTATGGCTACACCTTC,CASSVGYSSYGYTF
TRBJ1-6,.,TRBV6-2/TRBV6-3,.,TGTGCCAGCAGTTACCCTTCTGGGCAGGTTAATTCACCCCTCCACTTT,CASSYPSGQVNSPLHF
TRBJ2-3,TRBD2,TRBV9,.,TGTGCCAGCAGCGTAGGGCTAGCGGGGCATACGCAGTATTTT,CASSVGLAGHTQYF
TRBJ1-5,.,TRBV6-5,.,TGTGCCAGCAGTTATAACTTGAATAGCAATCAGCCCCAGCATTTT,CASSYNLNSNQPQHF
TRBJ2-5,.,TRBV4-1,.,TGCGCCAGCAGCCAGTCCTTGGTGGGGGCGCGGGAGACCCAGTACTTC,CASSQSLVGARETQYF
TRBJ2-7,.,TRBV11-1,.,TGTGCCAGCAGCTCCCGGGTTCTCTACGAGCAGTACTTC,CASSSRVLYEQYF
TRBJ2-3,.,TRBV15,few,TGTGCCACCAGCAGAGCCCTTAGCACAGATACGCAGTATTTT,CATSRALSTDTQYF
TRBJ2-5,.,TRBV11-3,.,TGTGCCAGCAAGGGCAGGGAGGAGGAGACCCAGTACTTC,CASKGREEETQYF
TRBJ2-1,TRBD1,TRBV27,few,TGTGCCAGCACAGGGACAGCCAGCTCCTACAATGAGCAGTTCTTC,CASTGTASSYNEQFF
TRBJ1-4,TRBD1,TRBV5-1,.,TGCGCTAGCAGGCCAACAGGGGGCGCGCTGAAATGGGATGAAAAACTGTTTTTT,CASRPTGGALKWDEKLFF
TRBJ1-2,TRBD1,TRBV4-1,.,TGCGCCAGCAGCCAGGACAGGGGCGACTATGGCTACACCTTC,CASSQDRGDYGYTF